This T cell receptor beta chain was recorded in a study of T cells expressing NK-cell markers. Study as a whole: HCMV serostatus: most of the eight sequenced donors positive, one negative.

The length of the CDR3 is 16 residues. Per the germline V gene, CDR1 is ENHRY and CDR2 is SYGVKD. TCRdb re-called the 5' RACE reads and gives one entry per CDR3 protein, without DNA. Its listing shows hundreds of thousands of distinct CDR3 sequences. This sequence originates from a young man in good health. Sequencing was carried out using blood T cells: a sorted CD56 or NKG2C T cell subset, CD4+ or CD8+ T cells, or bulk PBMC T cells (not recorded which). The genes are TRBV10-3 and TRBJ2-1; TCRdb reports TRBD2, a call that lacks DNA to check it against. This CDR3 is CAISDPGEAGVDEQFF.